These T cell receptor beta chains were read from a single sample in a study of blood T cells in healthy people across ages. TCRdb used MiXCR to reprocess the 5' RACE reads, holding one entry per CDR3 protein. This table holds around 1,700,000 distinct CDR3 sequences, under 30% found once. The sequencing input was blood. Receptor source: a woman aged 25 to 39 in good health. CDR3s leave out the opening cysteine and the closing phenylalanine or tryptophan. A D gene is named only where the DNA matches it firmly.

TRBV15,TRBD1,TRBJ1-2,ATSRDPTGGARRYGYT
TRBV12-3/TRBV12-4,-,TRBJ2-1,ASRVSGGEREQF
TRBV20-1,TRBD1,TRBJ2-7,SAMRQGASYEQY
TRBV4-3,-,TRBJ1-4,ASSSRGEEKLF
TRBV2,-,TRBJ1-6,ASSEPPDSPLH
TRBV7-6,TRBD1,TRBJ1-4,ASSRDRVTNEKLF
TRBV4-1,TRBD2,TRBJ2-4,ASSQPVAGVKNIQY
TRBV20-1,-,TRBJ1-5,SASQGGGVSNQPQH
TRBV5-1,TRBD2,TRBJ2-1,ASSLEAFLAGGPGEQF
TRBV2,TRBD1,TRBJ1-4,ASRRSGTGAEKLF
TRBV5-1,-,TRBJ2-7,ASSLARDSFYEQY
TRBV9,-,TRBJ2-7,ASSVEGGAGEQY
TRBV20-1,TRBD2,TRBJ2-1,SASETSGSVNEQF
TRBV7-9,-,TRBJ1-2,ASSSPYDGYT
TRBV12-3/TRBV12-4,-,TRBJ2-7,ASSPRDIREQY
TRBV29-1,-,TRBJ2-4,SVRRTEQY
TRBV28,-,TRBJ1-5,ASSSPTLRSQPQH
TRBV27,TRBD1,TRBJ1-5,ASRKGHRGRQPQH
TRBV27,TRBD1,TRBJ1-2,ASSHRETGNYGYT
TRBV6-5,-,TRBJ2-3,ANGKRTVTDTQY
TRBV5-1,-,TRBJ2-1,ASSLGPGVDYNEQF
TRBV12-3/TRBV12-4,-,TRBJ1-4,ASSFGRGEKLF
TRBV6-4,TRBD1,TRBJ1-2,ASSEGTGVGEGYT